One and the same sample provided the 30 T cell receptor beta chains below, sequenced in a study of blood T cell repertoires in COVID-19. Measured with immunoSEQ multiplex PCR; TCRdb has only the in-frame clones, and not every one. The table includes around 370,000 clones, almost 90% detected once. The sequenced sample was peripheral blood. The origin of the receptors is a man younger than 35 with active or convalescent COVID-19.

A word on this clone: Other DNA sequences in this specimen translate into the identical CDR3. The J gene is TRBJ2-7, the V gene TRBV7-9; tentatively, D is TRBD1 (6 bases). Deletions cut 5 bases from V and 6 bases from J, with 11 bases between. The CDR3 consists of 12 residues. Germline assignment: CDR1 SEHNR and CDR2 FQNEAQ (reference sequence). The CDR3 protein is CASSLQGGEQYF. CDR3 sequence (DNA): TGTGCCAGCAGCCTACAGGGTGGCGAGCAGTACTTC.

The chain couples TRBV7-8 to TRBJ1-3; tentative D call: TRBD1 (5 bases). V lost 4 bases to trimming and J lost 4 bases, with 17 bases between them. Germline assignment: CDR1 SGHVS and CDR2 FQNEAQ. The CDR3 has 16 residues. DNA for the CDR3: TGTGCCAGCAGCTCATCGCCAGGGCGGAGCGGAAACACCATATATTTT. Translation gives CASSSSPGRSGNTIYF.

The rearrangement joins TRBV11-3 to TRBJ2-2; D is unresolved. Germline V gene lookup returns CDR1 SGHNT and CDR2 YENEEA. Trimming removed 4 bases at V and 2 bases at J, with 2 bases between. This CDR3 contains 12 residues. CDR3 loop: CASSSNTGELFF. CDR3 sequence (DNA): TGTGCCAGCAGCTCTAACACCGGGGAGCTGTTTTTT.

This chain uses TRBV6-6 with TRBJ2-4; D uncertain. Trimming left V 6 bases short and J 6 bases short, with 9 bases between. Germline CDR1 and CDR2: MNHNY and SVGAGI (reference sequence). The CDR3 is 12 residues long. CDR3 nucleotides: TGTGCCAGCAGGTCCGACATAAACATTCAGTACTTC. It yields the protein CASRSDINIQYF.

This chain joins TRBV6-5 and TRBJ2-7; the D gene is possibly TRBD1 (6 bases). Germline lookup yields CDR1 MNHEY and CDR2 SVGAGI. The CDR3 runs 14 residues. V gave up 7 bases and J gave up 1 base, with 14 bases separating them. CDR3: CASTFPGQSYEQYF. In DNA, the CDR3 is TGTGCCAGCACATTCCCGGGACAATCCTACGAGCAGTACTTC.

The chain carries TRBV6-2 or TRBV6-3 and TRBJ1-5, with 7 bases matching TRBD1. With 5 bases clipped from V and 0 bases from J, the junction kept 4 bases outside the gene matches. CDR3 size: 15 residues. Germline assignment: CDR1 MNHEY and CDR2 SVGEGT. The CDR3 region is CASSNYRGSNQPQHF. CDR3 nucleotides: TGTGCCAGCAGTAATTACAGGGGTAGCAATCAGCCCCAGCATTTT.

The rearrangement links TRBV4-3 to TRBJ1-6; no reliable D call. V was pared by 0 bases and J by 7 bases, with 10 bases between. The CDR3 extends over 15 amino acids. Germline loops: CDR1 LGHNA, CDR2 YSLEER. Here the CDR3 DNA reads TGCGCCAGCAGCCAAGACGGGTCTCCAAATTCACCCCTCCACTTT. As protein: CASSQDGSPNSPLHF.

The V gene is TRBV2, the J gene TRBJ2-7, with a possible D match to TRBD2 (6 bases). The CDR3 totals 15 residues. V was cut by 2 bases and J by 2 bases, with 13 bases left in between. The germline V gene encodes CDR1 SNHLY and CDR2 FYNNEI. CDR3 bases: TGTGCCAGCAGTGAACTAGGAGGGGCGGCCTACGAGCAGTACTTC. Its protein is CASSELGGAAYEQYF.

The V call is TRBV6-4, the J call TRBJ2-1; TRBD2 aligns across 9 bases. The CDR3 covers 15 residues. Germline trimming cut 4 bases from V and 8 bases from J; bases unmatched to any gene: 9. From germline, CDR1 is MRHNA and CDR2 SNTAGT. In nucleotides, the CDR3 is TGTGCCAGCAGTGGCCCTAGGACTAGCGATCATGAGCAGTTCTTC. It specifies CASSGPRTSDHEQFF.

The gene calls are TRBV5-1 and TRBJ1-1; D unresolved. Germline V CDR1 and CDR2: SGHRS, YFSETQ. The CDR3 loop spans 15 amino acids. Trimming cost V 1 base and J 4 bases, with 14 bases left between them. For the CDR3, the DNA is TGCGCCAGCAGCTTGAAACTTTCCGGAGGCACTGAAGCTTTCTTT. The encoded protein is CASSLKLSGGTEAFF.

This chain joins TRBV29-1 and TRBJ1-1; 10 bases match TRBD1. V lost 6 bases, J lost 0 bases, and 7 bases stayed unmatched. Germline CDR1 reads SQVTM; CDR2 reads ANQGSEA. CDR3 size: 15 residues. The CDR3 nucleotides read TGCAGCGTAAGGACAGGGGGGATAATGAACACTGAAGCTTTCTTT. It translates to CSVRTGGIMNTEAFF. Together with reference TRBV29-1 and TRBJ1-1, the CDR3 gives the full variable domain: SAVISQKPSRDICQRGTSLTIQCQVDSQVTMMFWYRQQPGQSLTLIATANQGSEATYESGFVIDKFPISRPNLTFSTLTVSNMSPEDSSIYLCSVRTGGIMNTEAFFGQGTRLTVV.

This chain joins TRBV5-1 and TRBJ2-2; D perhaps matches TRBD1 (6 bases). Germline CDR1 and CDR2: SGHRS and YFSETQ. The V end lost 2 bases, the J end lost 2 bases, and 16 bases lay between the germline ends. This CDR3 has 17 residues. CDR3 protein: CASSFAEFRGNTGELFF. CDR3 nucleotide sequence: TGCGCCAGCAGCTTCGCAGAATTCAGGGGAAACACCGGGGAGCTGTTTTTT.

This clone was found a few times. The CDR3 end shows no conserved phenylalanine or tryptophan, and so a read error is likely. The limits of the CDR3 on the DNA are not certain, so only TCRdb's listed CDR3 is given. The rearrangement joins TRBV21-1 to TRBJ2-7; the table's D gene call, TRBD2, was not cross checked with the DNA. TRBV21-1 is a known pseudogene. A total of 11 residues make up the CDR3, ends included. CDR3 amino acids: CASSTVRVHCS.

This chain uses TRBV15 with TRBJ2-1; possibly TRBD2 for D (5 bases). The CDR3 has 16 residues. Germline lookup yields CDR1 LNHNV and CDR2 YYDKDF (reference sequence). V was shortened by 0 bases and J by 8 bases, with 17 bases between the two germline ends. This CDR3 is CATSREALAGGYEQFF. CDR3 nucleotide sequence: TGTGCCACCAGCAGAGAGGCGCTAGCTGGTGGCTATGAGCAGTTCTTC.

The CDR3 nucleotides are TGTGCCAGCAGTGCCAGGGTTGCGGATCAGCCCCAGCATTTT. It translates to CASSARVADQPQHF. This chain connects TRBV28 to TRBJ1-5, with D possibly being TRBD1 (5 bases). This CDR3 contains 14 residues. Germline V gives CDR1 MDHEN, CDR2 SYDVKM. V lost 5 bases, J lost 5 bases, and 13 bases lay in between. The whole variable domain, remainder taken from reference TRBV28 and TRBJ1-5, is DVKVTQSSRYLVKRTGEKVFLECVQDMDHENMFWYRQDPGLGLRLIYFSYDVKMKEKGDIPEGYSVSREKKERFSLILESASTNQTSMYLCASSARVADQPQHFGDGTRLSIL.

This clone was detected once. This sequence joins TRBV25-1 and TRBJ1-1, with 8 bases identical to TRBD1. CDR3 size: 17 residues. Germline V gives CDR1 MGHDK, CDR2 SYGVNS. The V gene end was trimmed by 3 bases and the J gene end by 1 base; junction bases not matched to a gene: 10. The CDR3 protein is CASSESLGGTGNTEAFF. The CDR3 nucleotides read TGTGCCAGCAGTGAGTCATTGGGGGGGACAGGGAACACTGAAGCTTTCTTT.

This clone has at least ten counts. This chain joins TRBV7-3 and TRBJ2-1; possible D gene TRBD1, 6 bases. The CDR3 is 12 amino acids. CDR1 is SGHTA and CDR2 is FQGTGA in the germline V gene. The V end lost 4 bases, the J end lost 6 bases, and 7 bases lay between the germline ends. CDR3 in DNA: TGTGCCAGCAGCTCGACAGGCAATGAGCAGTTCTTC. It yields the protein CASSSTGNEQFF.

The CDR3 loop reads CASSLQGANSPLHF. In DNA, the CDR3 is TGTGCCAGCAGTTTGCAGGGGGCAAATTCACCCCTCCACTTT. The chain joins TRBV28 to TRBJ1-6; 8 bases line up with TRBD1. V shed 3 bases and J 7 bases; nucleotides not matched to a gene: 2. The length of the CDR3 is 14 residues. CDR1 is MDHEN, CDR2 SYDVKM, per germline.

DNA for the CDR3: TGTGCCAGCTCACCACACAGGGAAGGGAATGAGCAGTTCTTC. Residues: CASSPHREGNEQFF. V usage is TRBV18 and J usage is TRBJ2-1, with a possible D match to TRBD1 (6 bases). The CDR3 has 14 residues. V was cut by 1 base and J by 7 bases, with 11 bases left in between. Germline CDR1 reads KGHSH; CDR2 reads LQKENI.

The chain has TRBV24-1 and TRBJ2-7; the D gene is possibly TRBD1 (5 bases). CDR1 and CDR2 (germline): KGHDR, SFDVKD. The CDR3 consists of 17 residues. V dropped 2 bases and J dropped 3 bases, with 19 bases sitting between them. The CDR3 loop is CATSDSAREGLDYEQYF. In DNA form, the CDR3 reads TGTGCCACCAGTGATTCCGCCAGGGAAGGGCTTGACTACGAGCAGTACTTC.

This clone appeared once. This chain uses TRBV6-5 with TRBJ2-5; 9 bases fit TRBD1. Trimming took 6 bases from V and 5 from J; bases not matched to a gene: 10. The CDR3 has 15 amino acids. The germline CDR1 and CDR2 sequences are MNHEY and SVGAGI. The CDR3, as DNA: TGTGCCAGCAGCCAGACCGGGACAGGGTTGGAGACCCAGTACTTC. It encodes CASSQTGTGLETQYF.

V gene TRBV4-3 combines with J gene TRBJ1-3; maybe TRBD1 (5 bases). The V gene's germline CDR1 is LGHNA and CDR2 YSLEER. V lost 1 base, J lost 4 bases, and 11 bases lay in between. This CDR3 spans 15 amino acids. The CDR3 bases are TGCGCCAGCAGCCAAGGTACAGGATTCGGAAACACCATATATTTT. Its protein product is CASSQGTGFGNTIYF.

The chain has TRBV12-3 or TRBV12-4 and TRBJ1-3; D is undetermined. The CDR3 spans 12 residues. V was shortened by 6 bases and J by 0 bases, with 3 bases between the two germline ends. The CDR3 region is CASRLSGNTIYF. The CDR3 DNA sequence: TGTGCCAGCAGACTCTCTGGAAACACCATATATTTT.

With regard to this clone: The sample holds other DNA sequences that translate to the same CDR3. The chain is built from TRBV27 and TRBJ1-2, with TRBD1 identical over 7 bases. CDR1 MNHEY and CDR2 SMNVEV come from the germline V gene (reference sequence). V shed 6 bases, J shed 4 bases, and the junction held 8 bases outside the gene matches. The CDR3 is made up of 14 amino acids. CDR3 in DNA: TGTGCCAGCAGCCTAGGGGGACAGCCCTATGGCTACACCTTC. It translates to CASSLGGQPYGYTF.

This clone has only a few counts. The rearrangement links TRBV7-2 to TRBJ2-1, with D maybe TRBD2 (7 bases). The CDR3 is 13 residues long. V lost 7 bases and J 8 bases, leaving 15 bases between the germline ends. Germline loops: CDR1 SGHTA, CDR2 FQGNSA. CDR3 DNA sequence: TGTGCCAGCACGCCCCCGGGGGGCGATGAGCAGTTCTTC. It translates to CASTPPGGDEQFF.

The chain uses TRBV7-2 and TRBJ1-2, with D possibly being TRBD1 (5 bases). This CDR3 contains 14 residues. The V and J ends lost 3 bases and 2 bases respectively, with 10 bases between them. Germline CDR1 reads SGHTA; CDR2 reads FQGNSA. The CDR3 loop reads CASSFVQGNYGYTF. CDR3 in DNA: TGTGCCAGCAGCTTCGTCCAGGGAAACTATGGCTACACCTTC.

V gene TRBV11-2 combines with J gene TRBJ2-7, with D possibly matching TRBD1 (6 bases). CDR1 is SGHAT, CDR2 FQNNGV, per germline. This CDR3 comprises 14 residues. V shed 4 bases and J shed 2 bases, with 12 bases lying between them. As DNA, the CDR3 is TGTGCCAGCAGCTCCTTAGGACAGACCTACGAGCAGTACTTC. The encoded protein is CASSSLGQTYEQYF.

The DNA for the CDR3 is TGCGCCAGCAGCTTGACTAGCGGGGCCCTTAGCACAGATACGCAGTATTTT. This translates into CASSLTSGALSTDTQYF. V is TRBV5-1 and J is TRBJ2-3; TRBD2 agrees at 10 bases. The germline V gene encodes CDR1 SGHRS and CDR2 YFSETQ. The CDR3 contains 17 residues. V trimming: 1 base; J trimming: 0 bases; junction bases outside the gene matches: 5.

Only one count was recorded for this clone. The chain links TRBV28 to TRBJ1-2, with D maybe TRBD1 (6 bases). The CDR3 has 13 residues. Trimming left V 7 bases short and J 5 bases short, with 14 bases between. Germline assignment: CDR1 MDHEN and CDR2 SYDVKM. CDR3 amino acids: CASTEQGPYGYTF. The CDR3 DNA sequence: TGTGCCAGCACCGAACAGGGCCCTTATGGCTACACCTTC.

This rearrangement joins TRBV28 to TRBJ1-5; D remains ambiguous. V was pared by 10 bases and J by 6 bases, with 19 bases between. CDR3 size: 14 residues. The germline V gene has CDR1 MDHEN and CDR2 SYDVKM. CDR3: CATQIIGESQPQHF. CDR3 DNA: TGTGCCACCCAAATCATCGGGGAGAGTCAGCCCCAGCATTTT.